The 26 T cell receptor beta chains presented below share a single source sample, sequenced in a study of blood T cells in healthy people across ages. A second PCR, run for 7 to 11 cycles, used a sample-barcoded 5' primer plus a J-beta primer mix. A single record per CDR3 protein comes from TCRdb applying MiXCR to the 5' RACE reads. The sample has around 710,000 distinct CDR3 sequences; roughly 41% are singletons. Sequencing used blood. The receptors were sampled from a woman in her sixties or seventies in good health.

The CDR3 nucleotides are TGTGCCATCAGTGACCAAGGGGGACAGAATGAAAAACTGTTTTTT. Residues: CAISDQGGQNEKLFF. This rearrangement joins TRBV10-3 to TRBJ1-4, with 7 bases lining up with TRBD1. Unmatched junction bases numbered 6, after V lost 3 bases and J lost 5 bases. Germline lookup yields CDR1 ENHRY and CDR2 SYGVKD. This CDR3 is built from 15 residues.

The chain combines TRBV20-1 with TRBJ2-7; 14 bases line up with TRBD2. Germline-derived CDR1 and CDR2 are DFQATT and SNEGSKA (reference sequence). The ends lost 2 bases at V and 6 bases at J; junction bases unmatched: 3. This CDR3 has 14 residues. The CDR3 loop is CSARKTSGRGEQYF. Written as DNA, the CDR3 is TGCAGTGCTAGAAAGACTAGCGGGAGGGGCGAGCAGTACTTC.

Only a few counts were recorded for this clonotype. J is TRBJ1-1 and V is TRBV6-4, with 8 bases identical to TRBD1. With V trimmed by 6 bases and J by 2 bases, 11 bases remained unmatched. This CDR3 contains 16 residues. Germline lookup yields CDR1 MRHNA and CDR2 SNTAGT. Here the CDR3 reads CASRLQGGSGNTEAFF. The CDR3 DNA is TGTGCCAGCAGACTACAGGGGGGCTCCGGTAACACTGAAGCTTTCTTT.

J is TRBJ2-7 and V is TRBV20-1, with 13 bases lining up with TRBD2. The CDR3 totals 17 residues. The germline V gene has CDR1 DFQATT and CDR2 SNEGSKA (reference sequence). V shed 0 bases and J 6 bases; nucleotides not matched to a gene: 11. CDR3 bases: TGCAGTGCTAGAGACCCCAGGACTAGCGGGAGCCCTATCGAGCAGTACTTC. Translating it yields CSARDPRTSGSPIEQYF.

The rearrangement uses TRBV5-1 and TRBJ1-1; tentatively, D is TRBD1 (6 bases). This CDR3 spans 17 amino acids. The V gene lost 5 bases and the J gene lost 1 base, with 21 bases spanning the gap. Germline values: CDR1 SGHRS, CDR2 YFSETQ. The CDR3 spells CASSHPTRGLPNTEAFF. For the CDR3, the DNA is TGCGCCAGCAGTCACCCCACCAGGGGATTACCGAACACTGAAGCTTTCTTT.

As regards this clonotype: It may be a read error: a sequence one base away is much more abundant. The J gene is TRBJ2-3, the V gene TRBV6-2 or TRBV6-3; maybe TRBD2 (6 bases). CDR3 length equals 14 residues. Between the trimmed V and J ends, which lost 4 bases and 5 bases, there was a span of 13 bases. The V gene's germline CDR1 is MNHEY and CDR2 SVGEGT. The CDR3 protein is CASSLTSSRDTQYF. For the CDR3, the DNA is TGTGCCAGCAGTTTGACTAGTTCACGAGATACGCAGTATTTT.

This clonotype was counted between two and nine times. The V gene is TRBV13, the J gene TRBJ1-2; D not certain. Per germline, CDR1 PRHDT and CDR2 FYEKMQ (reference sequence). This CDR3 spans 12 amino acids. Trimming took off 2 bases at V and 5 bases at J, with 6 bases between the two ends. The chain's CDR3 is CASSLRIYGYTF. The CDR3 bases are TGTGCCAGCAGCTTACGGATTTATGGCTACACCTTC. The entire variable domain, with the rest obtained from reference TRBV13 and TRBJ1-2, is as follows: AAGVIQSPRHLIKEKRETATLKCYPIPRHDTVYWYQQGPGQDPQFLISFYEKMQSDKGSIPDRFSAQQFSDYHSELNMSSLELGDSALYFCASSLRIYGYTFGSGTRLTVV.

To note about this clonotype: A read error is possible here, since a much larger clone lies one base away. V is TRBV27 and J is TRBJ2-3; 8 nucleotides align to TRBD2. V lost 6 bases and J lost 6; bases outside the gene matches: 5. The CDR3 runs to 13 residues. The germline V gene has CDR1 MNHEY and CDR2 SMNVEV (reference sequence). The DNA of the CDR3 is TGTGCCAGCAGCTCGACTAGCGAGGATACGCAGTATTTT. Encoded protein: CASSSTSEDTQYF.

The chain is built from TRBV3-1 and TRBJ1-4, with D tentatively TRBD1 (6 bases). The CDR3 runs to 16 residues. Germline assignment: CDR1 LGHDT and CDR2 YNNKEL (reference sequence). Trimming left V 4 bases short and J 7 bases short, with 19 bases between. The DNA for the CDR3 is TGTGCCAGCAGCCTCGCATACAGGGAATTTGGTGAAAAACTGTTTTTT. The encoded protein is CASSLAYREFGEKLFF.

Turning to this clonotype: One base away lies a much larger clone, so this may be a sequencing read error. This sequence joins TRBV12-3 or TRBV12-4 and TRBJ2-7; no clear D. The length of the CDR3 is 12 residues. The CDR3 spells CASRGDSYERYF. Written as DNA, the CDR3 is TGTGCCAGCAGAGGAGACTCCTACGAGCGGTACTTC.

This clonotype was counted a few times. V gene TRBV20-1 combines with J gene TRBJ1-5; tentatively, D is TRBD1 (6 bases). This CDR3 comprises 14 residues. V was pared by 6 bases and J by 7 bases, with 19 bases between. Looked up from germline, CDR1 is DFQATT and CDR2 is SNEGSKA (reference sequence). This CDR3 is CSAEGGLEYQPQHF. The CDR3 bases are TGCAGTGCGGAGGGGGGTCTGGAGTACCAGCCCCAGCATTTT.

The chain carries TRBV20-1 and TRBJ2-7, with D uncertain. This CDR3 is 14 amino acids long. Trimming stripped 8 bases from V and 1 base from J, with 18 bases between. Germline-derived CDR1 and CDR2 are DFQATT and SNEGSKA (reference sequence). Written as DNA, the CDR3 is TGCAGTACACCCGGGTCAGAGTTTTCCTACGAGCAGTACTTC. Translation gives CSTPGSEFSYEQYF.

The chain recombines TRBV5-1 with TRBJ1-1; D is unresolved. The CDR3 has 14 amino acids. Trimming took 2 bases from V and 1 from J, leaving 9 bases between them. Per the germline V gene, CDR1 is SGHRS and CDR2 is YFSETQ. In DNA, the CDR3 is TGCGCCAGCAGCTTAACCAGTGGGAACACTGAAGCTTTCTTT. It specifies CASSLTSGNTEAFF. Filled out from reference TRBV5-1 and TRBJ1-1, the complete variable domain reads KAGVTQTPRYLIKTRGQQVTLSCSPISGHRSVSWYQQTPGQGLQFLFEYFSETQRNKGNFPGRFSGRQFSNSRSEMNVSTLELGDSALYLCASSLTSGNTEAFFGQGTRLTVV.

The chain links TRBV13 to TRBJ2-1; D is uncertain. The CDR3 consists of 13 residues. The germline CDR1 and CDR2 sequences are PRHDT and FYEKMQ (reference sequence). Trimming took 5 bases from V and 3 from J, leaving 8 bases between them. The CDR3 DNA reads TGTGCCAGCAGCGATTCCAGCTACAATGAGCAGTTCTTC. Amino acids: CASSDSSYNEQFF.

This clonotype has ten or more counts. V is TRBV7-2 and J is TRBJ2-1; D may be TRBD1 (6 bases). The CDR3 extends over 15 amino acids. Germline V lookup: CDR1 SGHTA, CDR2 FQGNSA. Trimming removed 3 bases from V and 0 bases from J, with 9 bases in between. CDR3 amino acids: CASSLSRGSYNEQFF. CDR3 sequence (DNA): TGTGCCAGCAGCTTGTCCAGGGGCTCCTACAATGAGCAGTTCTTC.

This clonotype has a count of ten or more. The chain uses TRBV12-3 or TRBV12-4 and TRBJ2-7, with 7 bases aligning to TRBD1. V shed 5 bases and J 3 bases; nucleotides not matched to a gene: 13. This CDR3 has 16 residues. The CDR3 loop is CASSALTGITLYEQYF. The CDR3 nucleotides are TGTGCCAGCAGTGCTTTGACAGGGATCACCCTCTACGAGCAGTACTTC.

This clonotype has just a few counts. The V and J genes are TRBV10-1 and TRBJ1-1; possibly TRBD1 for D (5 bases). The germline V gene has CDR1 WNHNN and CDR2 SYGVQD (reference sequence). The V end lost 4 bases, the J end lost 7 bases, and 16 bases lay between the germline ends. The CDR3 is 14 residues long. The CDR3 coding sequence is TGCGCCAGCAGTGGCCAGGAGACGGGGGATGAAGCTTTCTTT. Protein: CASSGQETGDEAFF.

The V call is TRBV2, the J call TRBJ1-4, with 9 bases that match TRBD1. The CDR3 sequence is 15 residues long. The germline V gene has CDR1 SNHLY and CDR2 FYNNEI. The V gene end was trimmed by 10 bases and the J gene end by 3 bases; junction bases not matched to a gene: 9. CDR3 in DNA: TGTGCCACCGCTGACAGGGGGAACCCTAATGAAAAACTGTTTTTT. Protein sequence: CATADRGNPNEKLFF.

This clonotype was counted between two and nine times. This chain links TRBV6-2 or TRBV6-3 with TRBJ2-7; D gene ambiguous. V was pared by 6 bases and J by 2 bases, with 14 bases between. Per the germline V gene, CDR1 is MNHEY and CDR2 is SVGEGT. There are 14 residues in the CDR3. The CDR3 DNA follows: TGTGCCAGCAGCTATCAGGTACCCGCCTACGAGCAGTACTTC. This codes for CASSYQVPAYEQYF.

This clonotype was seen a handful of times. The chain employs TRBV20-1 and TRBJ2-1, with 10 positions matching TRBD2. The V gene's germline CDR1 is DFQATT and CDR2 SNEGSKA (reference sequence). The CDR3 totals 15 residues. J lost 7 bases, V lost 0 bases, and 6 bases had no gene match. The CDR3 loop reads CSARDRTSGKNEQFF. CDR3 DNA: TGCAGTGCTAGAGACAGGACTAGCGGAAAGAATGAGCAGTTCTTC.

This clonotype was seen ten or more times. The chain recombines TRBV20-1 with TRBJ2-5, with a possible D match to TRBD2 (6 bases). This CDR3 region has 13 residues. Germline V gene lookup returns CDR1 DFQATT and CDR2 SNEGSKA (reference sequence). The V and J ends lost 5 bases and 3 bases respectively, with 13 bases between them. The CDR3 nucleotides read TGCAGTGCTGGACCGGGACTTGAAGAGACCCAGTACTTC. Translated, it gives CSAGPGLEETQYF.

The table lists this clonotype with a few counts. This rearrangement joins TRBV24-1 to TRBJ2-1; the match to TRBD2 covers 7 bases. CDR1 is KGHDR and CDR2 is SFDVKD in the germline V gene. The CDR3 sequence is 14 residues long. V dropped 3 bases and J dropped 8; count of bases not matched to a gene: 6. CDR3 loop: CATSDPHRGDEQFF. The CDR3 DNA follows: TGTGCCACCAGTGATCCCCACCGGGGGGATGAGCAGTTCTTC.

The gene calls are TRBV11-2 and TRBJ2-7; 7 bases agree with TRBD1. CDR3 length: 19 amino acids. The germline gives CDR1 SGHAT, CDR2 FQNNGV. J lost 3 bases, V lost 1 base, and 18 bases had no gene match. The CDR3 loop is CASSLVFMSWQGERYEQYF. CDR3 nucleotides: TGTGCCAGCAGCTTAGTCTTTATGAGTTGGCAGGGGGAGCGCTACGAGCAGTACTTC.

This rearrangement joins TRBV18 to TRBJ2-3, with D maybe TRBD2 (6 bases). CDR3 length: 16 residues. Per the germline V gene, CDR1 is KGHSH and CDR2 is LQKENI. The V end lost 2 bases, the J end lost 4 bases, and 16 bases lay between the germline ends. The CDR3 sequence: CASSPTGGGGADTQYF. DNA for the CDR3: TGTGCCAGCTCACCAACGGGCGGAGGCGGGGCAGATACGCAGTATTTT.

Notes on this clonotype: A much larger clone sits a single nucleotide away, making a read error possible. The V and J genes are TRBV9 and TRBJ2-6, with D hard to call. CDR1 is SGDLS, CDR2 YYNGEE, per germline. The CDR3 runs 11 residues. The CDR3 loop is CVSSGANVLTF. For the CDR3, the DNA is TGTGTCAGCTCTGGGGCCAACGTCCTGACTTTC.

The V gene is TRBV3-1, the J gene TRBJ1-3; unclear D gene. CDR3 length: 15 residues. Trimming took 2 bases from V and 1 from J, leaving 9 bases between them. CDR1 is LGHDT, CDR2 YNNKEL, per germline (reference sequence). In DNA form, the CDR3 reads TGTGCCAGCAGCCAACCCGGTTATTCTGGAAACACCATATATTTT. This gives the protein CASSQPGYSGNTIYF. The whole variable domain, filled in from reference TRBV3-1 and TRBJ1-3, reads DTAVSQTPKYLVTQMGNDKSIKCEQNLGHDTMYWYKQDSKKFLKIMFSYNNKELIINETVPNRFSPKSPDKAHLNLHINSLELGDSAVYFCASSQPGYSGNTIYFGEGSWLTVV.